The source of this TCR beta chain is a study of PD-1 blockade in classical Hodgkin lymphoma. The protocol was immunoSEQ multiplex PCR, while the TCRdb copy is restricted to in-frame clones and leaves out a portion. The table records tens of thousands of clones, approximately 94% of them present only once. Every patient was affected by relapse after autologous stem cell transplantation, while exposure to brentuximab vedotin was not uniform. Per the germline V gene, CDR1 is SGDLS and CDR2 is YYNGEE. The CDR3 has 15 amino acids. The trim removed 2 bases at V and 5 bases at J, leaving 6 bases unmatched. Source: peripheral blood mononuclear cells (PBMCs), taken at baseline. The chain carries TRBV9 and TRBJ2-2; TRBD1 aligns across 7 bases. The sequence came from a human donor with classical Hodgkin lymphoma. The CDR3 region has the DNA TGTGCCAGCAGCGTCGACAGGGTCGGGACCGGGGAGCTGTTTTTT. It specifies CASSVDRVGTGELFF.